Sequencing of this T cell receptor beta chain was carried out in a study of cytomegalovirus exposure and HLA in healthy donors. Study-wide findings and caveats: Researchers reported from a later analysis that most CMV-associated TCR beta chains appeared HLA-restricted. According to an earlier analysis, most TCR beta V segments yielded productive rearrangements about 87% or about 30% of the time. In a later analysis, TCR beta V- and J-gene trimming was associated with a missense DCLRE1C variant. In a later analysis, donors in an Asian-associated ancestry cluster reportedly had fewer N-insertions in productive TCRs than the cohort mean.

Comment on this clone: Its antigen is unidentified.

PCR employed 60 Vbeta and 13 Jbeta primers. Some clones are missing from TCRdb's copy, which holds only in-frame ones; the method was immunoSEQ multiplex PCR. Of 55,000 to 90,000 clones in the sample, about 80% were seen once. The specimen was PBMCs. The TCR sequence derives from a man in his fifties in good health and CMV-seronegative.

The CDR3 sequence: CASSTMGAINTIYF. Here the CDR3 DNA reads TGTGCCAGCAGTACTATGGGGGCGATAAACACCATATATTTT. The chain carries TRBV6-5 and TRBJ1-3, with D perhaps TRBD1 (6 bases). This CDR3 region has 14 residues. Germline CDR1 and CDR2: MNHEY and SVGAGI. Deletions cut 5 bases from V and 6 bases from J, with 14 bases between.